A single sample is the source of the 6 T cell receptor beta chains below, sequenced in a study of T cells in Graves' hyperthyroidism and ophthalmopathy. From RNA transcripts, TCR beta CDR3 regions were amplified. The primer set for the first-round RT-PCR of the TCR CDR3 was HTBI. TCRdb re-called the multiplex PCR reads with MiXCR, one entry per CDR3 protein. The data contain approximately 610,000 distinct CDR3 sequences, about a sixth of them seen just once; the ten biggest clones take up roughly 18%. Sequenced material: blood. Receptor source: a woman between 18 and 30 years old with Graves' hyperthyroidism.

The chain couples TRBV19 to TRBJ2-3; D is unresolved. V was pared by 2 bases and J by 0 bases, with 6 bases between. Germline CDR1 is LNHDA and CDR2 is SQIVND (reference sequence). The CDR3 contains 14 residues. DNA for the CDR3: TGTGCCAGTAGTATACGGGCTAGCACAGATACGCAGTATTTT. Amino acid sequence: CASSIRASTDTQYF.

V and J are TRBV5-1 and TRBJ2-1; weak D call: TRBD1 (5 bases). The V and J ends lost 0 bases and 6 bases respectively, with 13 bases between them. Germline CDR1 reads SGHRS; CDR2 reads YFSETQ. The CDR3 runs to 15 residues. The CDR3 is CASSLAPTGSNEQFF. CDR3 sequence (DNA): TGCGCCAGCAGCTTGGCACCCACAGGATCCAATGAGCAGTTCTTC.

This clonotype was counted ten times or more. The chain has TRBV12-3 or TRBV12-4 and TRBJ1-2, with D hard to call. Trimming removed 5 bases from V and 0 bases from J, with 10 bases in between. The CDR3 runs to 14 residues. The CDR3 DNA sequence: TGTGCCAGCAGTCACAGAGATACTAACTATGGCTACACCTTC. It specifies CASSHRDTNYGYTF.

This clonotype has ten or more counts. The J gene is TRBJ1-6, the V gene TRBV15, with TRBD1 matching over 7 bases. The CDR3 extends over 17 amino acids. V trimming: 2 bases; J trimming: 2 bases; junction bases outside the gene matches: 6. CDR1 and CDR2 from the germline V gene are LNHNV and YYDKDF (reference sequence). CDR3 loop: CATSRLQGITYNSPLHF. DNA for the CDR3: TGTGCCACCAGCAGACTACAGGGGATCACCTATAATTCACCCCTCCACTTT.

This clonotype was picked up a small number of times. The chain recombines TRBV4-1 with TRBJ2-7; D unresolved. Germline assignment: CDR1 MGHRA and CDR2 YSYEKL. There are 16 residues in the CDR3. The ends were cut back, 0 bases at V and 3 bases at J, with 15 bases in the middle. CDR3 protein: CASSQDPRRLGYEQYF. The CDR3 nucleotides are TGCGCCAGCAGCCAAGATCCGAGACGTCTAGGCTACGAGCAGTACTTC.

This clonotype was found many times. The rearrangement joins TRBV28 to TRBJ1-5; tentatively, D is TRBD1 (5 bases). This CDR3 region has 12 residues. Trimming removed 7 bases at V and 7 bases at J, with 11 bases between. The germline V gene has CDR1 MDHEN and CDR2 SYDVKM. CDR3 region: CASTGGGQPQHF. CDR3 nucleotide sequence: TGTGCCAGCACGGGGGGTGGGCAGCCCCAGCATTTT.